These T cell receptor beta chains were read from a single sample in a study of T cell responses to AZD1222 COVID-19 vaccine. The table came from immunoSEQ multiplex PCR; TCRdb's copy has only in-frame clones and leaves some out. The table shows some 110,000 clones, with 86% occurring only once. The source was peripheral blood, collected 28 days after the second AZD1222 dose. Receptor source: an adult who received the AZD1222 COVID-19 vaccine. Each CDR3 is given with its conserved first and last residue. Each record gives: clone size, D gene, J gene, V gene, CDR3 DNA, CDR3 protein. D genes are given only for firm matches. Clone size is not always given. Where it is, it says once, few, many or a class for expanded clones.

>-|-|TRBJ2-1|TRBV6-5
TGTGCCAGCAGGACGGGGCTAAGCTCCTACAATGAGCAGTTCTTC
CASRTGLSSYNEQFF
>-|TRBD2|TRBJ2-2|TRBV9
TGTGCCAGCAGCTTTGGGACTAGCGGGAGGAAGACCGGGGAGCTGTTTTTT
CASSFGTSGRKTGELFF
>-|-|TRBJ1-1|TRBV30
TGTGCCTGGAGTGTAGGGAGGACTGAAGCTTTCTTT
CAWSVGRTEAFF
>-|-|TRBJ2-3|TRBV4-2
TGTGCCAGTCGTCCGGGAACAGAGTCAGATACGCAGTATTTT
CASRPGTESDTQYF
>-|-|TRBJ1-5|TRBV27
TGTGCCAGCAGTTTATCGCTCCCAGGGACGAATCAGCCCCAGCATTTT
CASSLSLPGTNQPQHF
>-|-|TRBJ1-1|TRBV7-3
TGTGCCAGCAGCTTAACTGGGGGATTGAACACTGAAGCTTTCTTT
CASSLTGGLNTEAFF
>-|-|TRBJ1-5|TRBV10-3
TGTGCCATCAGTGATGCTGCGAGCAATCAGCCCCAGCATTTT
CAISDAASNQPQHF
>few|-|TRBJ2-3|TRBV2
TGTGCCAGCAGTGATGGGGCCCCAGTCACAGATACGCAGTATTTT
CASSDGAPVTDTQYF
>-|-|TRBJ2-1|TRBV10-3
TGTGCCATCAGTGAACAGATTTATGAGCAGTTCTTC
CAISEQIYEQFF
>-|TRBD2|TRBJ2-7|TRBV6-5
TGTGCCAGCAGCCGGGAGGATCTCTACGAGCAGTACTTC
CASSREDLYEQYF